By share, the clone carrying this T cell receptor (gamma chain) counts as large. This CDR3 has 15 amino acids. With 8 bases clipped from V and 0 bases from J, the junction kept 7 bases outside the gene matches. The record originates from a study of gamma delta lymphoproliferative disorders and STAT genes. TCRdb reprocessed the multiplex PCR reads through CATT. The sample holds around 1,100 gamma-chain clones, about 20% seen once. Genomic DNA from isolated PBMCs served as the sequencing template. The TCR was taken from a human donor in good health. The sample was blood. The V and J genes are TRGV10 and TRGJP1. TCRdb records no J gene; here it was assigned by comparing the DNA to germline. TRGV10 is an ORF; its function is uncertain. CDR3 sequence reads: CAAWVSDTTGWFKIF. CDR3 in DNA: TGTGCTGCGTGGGTCTCCGATACCACTGGTTGGTTCAAGATATTT.